The rows below give T cell receptor beta chains drawn from one sample of a study of radiation and T cells in renal cell carcinoma. Method: immunoSEQ multiplex PCR; TCRdb's copy keeps in-frame clones and lacks some. The table includes 100,000 to 150,000 clones, around 84% detected once. Source: blood, taken from a patient whose treatment included radiotherapy and nephrectomy. The receptors originated from a woman between 55 and 75 years old with renal cell carcinoma. The CDR3 runs from the conserved cysteine through the conserved F or W. The D gene is left open where the match is weak.

>TRBD1|TRBV5-4|TRBJ1-4
CASSLVLGTGDEKLFF
>TRBD1|TRBV6-5|TRBJ1-6
CASSRGTEGSPLHF
>NA|TRBV7-9|TRBJ2-5
CASSLYSPQETQYF
>NA|TRBV5-1|TRBJ1-1
CASSLVSMNTEAFF
>TRBD2|TRBV7-9|TRBJ2-1
CASSLRLAGGPSYNEQFF
>TRBD1|TRBV7-7|TRBJ2-3
CASSLTGAAADTQYF
>NA|TRBV6-1|TRBJ2-3
CASSDSAGALDTQYF
>NA|TRBV28|TRBJ1-5
CASSSLSRQARQPQHF
>NA|TRBV9|TRBJ2-1
CASSGGLPEQFF
>TRBD1|TRBV4-1|TRBJ2-5
CASSHLFSGQGQETQYF